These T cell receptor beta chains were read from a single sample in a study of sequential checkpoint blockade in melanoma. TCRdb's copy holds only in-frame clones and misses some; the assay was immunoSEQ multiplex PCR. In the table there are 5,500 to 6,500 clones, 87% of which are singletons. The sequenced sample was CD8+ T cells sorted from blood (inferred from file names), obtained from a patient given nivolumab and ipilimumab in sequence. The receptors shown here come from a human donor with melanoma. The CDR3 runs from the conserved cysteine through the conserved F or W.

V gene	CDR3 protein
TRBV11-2	CASSPGLRNEKLFF
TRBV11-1	CASSFGQEAFF
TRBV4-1	CASSGTSEETQYF
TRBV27	CASSPSRVYEQYF
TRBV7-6	CASTPPRASGRGLEQYF
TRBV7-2	CASSLGLAHNEQFF
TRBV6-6	CASSSGQTYEQYF
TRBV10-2	CASSLDRTSSYEQYF
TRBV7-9	CASSLGQGYGYTF
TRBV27	CASSFLTGGYGYTF
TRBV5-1	CASSLVVADEQFF
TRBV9	CASSVEEGLYNEQFF
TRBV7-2	CASSDPAGRDLDTQYF
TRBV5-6	CASSFLLDTQYF
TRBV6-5	CASSPGWNEQFF
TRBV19	CASRAGLAANEKLFF
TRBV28	CASRDRGYYGYTF
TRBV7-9	CASSLVQGNSPLHF
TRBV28	CASSPPTMGLGSYEQYF
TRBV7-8	CASSLEVGHSNQPQHF
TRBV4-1	CASSQDWAGGVDEQYF
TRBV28	CASSFRLDTQYF
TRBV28	CASSSFSGGLDVGILTDTQYF